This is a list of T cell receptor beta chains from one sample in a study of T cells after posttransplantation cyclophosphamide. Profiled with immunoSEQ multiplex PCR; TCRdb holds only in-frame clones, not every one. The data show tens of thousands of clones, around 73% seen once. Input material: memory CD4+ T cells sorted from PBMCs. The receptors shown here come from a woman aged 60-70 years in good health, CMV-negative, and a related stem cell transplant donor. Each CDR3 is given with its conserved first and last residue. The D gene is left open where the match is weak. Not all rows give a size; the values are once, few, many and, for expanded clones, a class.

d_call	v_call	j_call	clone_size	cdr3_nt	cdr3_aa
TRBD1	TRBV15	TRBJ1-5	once	TGTGCCACCAGCAGAGATGACAGGGCCAATCAGCCCCAGCATTTT	CATSRDDRANQPQHF
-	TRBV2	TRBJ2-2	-	TGTGCCAGCAGTGAAGCCTTTGGCCAAAGGCTGTTTTTT	CASSEAFGQRLFF
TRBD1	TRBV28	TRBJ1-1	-	TGTGCCAGCAGGGGGACAGCGAGGAGATACACTGAAGCTTTCTTT	CASRGTARRYTEAFF
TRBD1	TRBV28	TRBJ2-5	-	TGTGCCAGCAGAACAGGGGGAGTTTCGGAGACCCAGTACTTC	CASRTGGVSETQYF
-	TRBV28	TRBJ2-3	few	TGTGCCAGCAGTCCCGGGTTTGGCACAGATACGCAGTATTTT	CASSPGFGTDTQYF
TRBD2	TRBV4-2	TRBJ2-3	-	TGTGCCAGCAGCCAAGAGGGGACTAGCAGAAGCACAGATACGCAGTATTTT	CASSQEGTSRSTDTQYF
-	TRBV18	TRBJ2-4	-	TGTGCCAGCTCACCAAGACTTGGCAAAAACATTCAGTACTTC	CASSPRLGKNIQYF
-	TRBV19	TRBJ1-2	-	TGTGCCAGTAGTATACAGGAATCCGTTTATGGCTACACCTTC	CASSIQESVYGYTF
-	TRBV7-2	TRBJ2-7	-	TGTGCCAGCAGCTCCCAGCGGGACGAGCAGTACTTC	CASSSQRDEQYF
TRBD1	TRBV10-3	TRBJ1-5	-	TGTGCCATCAGTGAGACAGGGGGGAATGCGGGAGCCCAGCCCCAGCATTTT	CAISETGGNAGAQPQHF
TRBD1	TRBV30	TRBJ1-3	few	TGTGCCTGGAGTGTATACAGGGGTGGTGGAAACACCATATATTTT	CAWSVYRGGGNTIYF
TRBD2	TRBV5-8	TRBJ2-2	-	TGTGCCAGCACAATGCGGGGGAGGTACACCGGGGAGCTGTTTTTT	CASTMRGRYTGELFF
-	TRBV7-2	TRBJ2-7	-	TGTGCCAGCAGCTTGATCCCGGGAAGCCCCTACGAGCAGTACTTC	CASSLIPGSPYEQYF
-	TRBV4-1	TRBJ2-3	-	TGCGCCAGCAGCCAAGTTACATCAGGATATACGCAGTATTTT	CASSQVTSGYTQYF
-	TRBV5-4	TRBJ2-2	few	TGTGCCAGCAGCTTGGAACTGTCCCGGGAGCTGTTTTTT	CASSLELSRELFF
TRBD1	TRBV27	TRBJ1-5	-	TGTGCCAGCAGTCCTATCGGCAGGGGGCCGGGCAATCAGCCCCAGCATTTT	CASSPIGRGPGNQPQHF
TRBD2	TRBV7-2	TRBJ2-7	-	TGTGCCAGCAGCTTAGCGGCTAGCGGGGGCTACGAGCAGTACTTC	CASSLAASGGYEQYF
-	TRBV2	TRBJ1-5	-	TGTGCCAGCAGTGAAAAGCCTGGGACACCCCTGCATTTT	CASSEKPGTPLHF
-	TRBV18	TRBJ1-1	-	TGTGCCAGCTCACGAGACGGACTAACGGATGCTTTCTTT	CASSRDGLTDAFF
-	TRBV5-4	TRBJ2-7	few	TGTGCCAGCAGCTGGGGAGGGACATCTACCTACGAGCAGTACTTC	CASSWGGTSTYEQYF
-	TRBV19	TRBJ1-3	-	TGTGCCAGTAGTCTTGGGACTAGCTCTGGAAACACCATATATTTT	CASSLGTSSGNTIYF
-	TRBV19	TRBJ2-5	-	TGTGCCAGTAGTATAGATGGGGCCGGACAAGAGACCCAGTACTTC	CASSIDGAGQETQYF
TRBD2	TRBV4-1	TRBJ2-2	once	TGCGCCAGCAGCCTTCGGGTAGCGGGAGTGGTCGGGGAGCTGTTTTTT	CASSLRVAGVVGELFF
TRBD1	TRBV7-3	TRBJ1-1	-	TGTGCCAGCCGAACAACAGGGGGGGGAACTGAAGCTTTCTTT	CASRTTGGGTEAFF
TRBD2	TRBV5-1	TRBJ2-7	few	TGCGCCAGCAGCCTAACTAGCGGAAGCTCCTACGAGCAGTACTTC	CASSLTSGSSYEQYF
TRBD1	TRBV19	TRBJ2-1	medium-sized	TGTGCCAGCTCCCCCCAGGGGGCCTACAATGAGCAGTTCTTC	CASSPQGAYNEQFF
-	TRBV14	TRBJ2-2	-	TGTGCCAGCAGCCAAGAGCGACTAGACACCGGGGAGCTGTTTTTT	CASSQERLDTGELFF
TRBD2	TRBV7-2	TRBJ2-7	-	TGTGCCAGCAGCTCTCAACTAGCGGGGGGCGGCGAGCAGTACTTC	CASSSQLAGGGEQYF
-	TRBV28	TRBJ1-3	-	TGTGCCAGCAGTTTTTTCTTCCCTACCCGGGGTTCCGACTCTGGAAACACCATATATTTT	CASSFFFPTRGSDSGNTIYF
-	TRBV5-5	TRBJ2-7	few	TGTGCCAGCAGCCCGGACAGTCCGCTATCTTCCTACGAGCAGTACTTC	CASSPDSPLSSYEQYF
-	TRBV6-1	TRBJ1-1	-	TGTGCCAGCACTGGCAGGGAGGTCACTGAAGCTTTCTTT	CASTGREVTEAFF
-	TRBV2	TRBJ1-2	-	TGTGCCAGCAGCCTAACAGGGTTCTATGGCTACACCTTC	CASSLTGFYGYTF
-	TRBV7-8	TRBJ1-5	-	TGTGCCAGCAGCTCAGAATGGGGGGGTGCGAAAGGTCAGCCCCAGCATTTT	CASSSEWGGAKGQPQHF
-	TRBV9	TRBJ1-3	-	TGTGCCAGCAGCGTAGTGGTCAGGGTGTGGGGAAACACCATATATTTT	CASSVVVRVWGNTIYF
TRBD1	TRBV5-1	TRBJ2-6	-	TGCGCCAGCACCAACCAGGGACAGAGTGCTGGGGCCAACGTCCTGACTTTC	CASTNQGQSAGANVLTF
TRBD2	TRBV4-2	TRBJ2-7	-	TGTGCCAGCAGCCAGGGACTAGCGGGGTCCTACGAGCAGTACTTC	CASSQGLAGSYEQYF
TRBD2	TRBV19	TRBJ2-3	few	TGTGCCAGTAGTATTAGCGGGCTTAGGGATACGCAGTATTTT	CASSISGLRDTQYF
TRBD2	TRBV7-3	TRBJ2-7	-	TGTGCCAGCAGCTCTAGCGGGGCCACCTACGAGCAGTACTTC	CASSSSGATYEQYF
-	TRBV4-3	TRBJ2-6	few	TGCGCCAGCAGCCCTAAACCCGGGGCCAACGTCCTGACTTTC	CASSPKPGANVLTF
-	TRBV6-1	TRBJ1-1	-	TGTGCCAGCACCTTGTGGTATGGAGCGAATGAAGCTTTCTTT	CASTLWYGANEAFF
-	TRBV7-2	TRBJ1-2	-	TGTGCCAGCAGCTTAGGAATCGGGTATGGCTACACCTTC	CASSLGIGYGYTF
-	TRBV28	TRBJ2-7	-	TGTGCCAGCAGCTTGGAGGACGAGCAGTACTTC	CASSLEDEQYF